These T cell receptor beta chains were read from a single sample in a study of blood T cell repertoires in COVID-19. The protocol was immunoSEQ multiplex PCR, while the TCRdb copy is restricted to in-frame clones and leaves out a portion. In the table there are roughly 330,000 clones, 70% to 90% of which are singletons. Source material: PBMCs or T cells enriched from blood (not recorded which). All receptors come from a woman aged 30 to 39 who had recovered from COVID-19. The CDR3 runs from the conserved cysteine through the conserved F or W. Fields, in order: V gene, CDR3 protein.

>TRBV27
CASSPSWPGNTIYF
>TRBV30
CAWQEGLSPLHF
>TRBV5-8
CASRNFDSPLHF
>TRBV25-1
CASSEYRGLYNSPLHF
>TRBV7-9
CASSPTGLGEKLFF
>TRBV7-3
CASSLTQIYTF
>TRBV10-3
CAIREQAYGEAFF
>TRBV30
CAWSLGGAARDSPLHF
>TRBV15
CATSRGVSYEQYF
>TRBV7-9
CASSPEVAAQTGGYTF
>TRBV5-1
CASSLTPLLSYEQYF
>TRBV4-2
CASSQDRSTGNTIYF
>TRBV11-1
CASSFQSGNTIYF
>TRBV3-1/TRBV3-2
CASSLGTGDTEAFF
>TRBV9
CASSPRTGLGYGYTF
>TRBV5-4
CASSRTGQGTEAFF
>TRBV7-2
CASSSQLRGSPLHF
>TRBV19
CASSPQGTYSPLHF
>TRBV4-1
CASSQGFLGQGYNEQFF
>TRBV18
CASSPGAGGNYGYTF
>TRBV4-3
CASSQGGAGNEKLFF
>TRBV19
CASSIWGDNQPQHF
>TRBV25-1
CASRHQDSYNSPLHF
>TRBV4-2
CASSPSAKGAMGTEAFF
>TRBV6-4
CASSREGSTNTGELFF
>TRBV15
CATSFGGREQFF
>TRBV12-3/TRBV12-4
CASSSNRNEKLFF
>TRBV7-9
CASSTDRGAFF
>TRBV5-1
CASSRGTGSGNQPQHF
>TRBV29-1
CSGGMDRNYGYTF
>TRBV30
CAWNPDRGGTEAFF
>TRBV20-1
CSASGHRGYTEAFF
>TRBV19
CASSIESPQETQYF
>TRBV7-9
CASSLAATPDTQYF
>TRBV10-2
CASSWTGENQPQHF
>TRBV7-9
CASSWDRVRSYEQYF
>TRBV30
CAWGRGYRPYGYTF
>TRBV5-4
CASSQGLGSNQPQHF
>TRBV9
CASSLPGGGSNSPLHF
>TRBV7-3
CASSPGGFGYGYTF
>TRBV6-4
CASSDQGTGTGELFF
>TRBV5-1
CASSYSRTGGTEAFF
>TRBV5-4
CASSPRTGTGTEAFF
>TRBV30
CAHFRDRGEGYTF
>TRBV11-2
CASSLGHGGDVYSPLHF
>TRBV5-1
CASSLALAGGPETQYF
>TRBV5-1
CASSQTGFTEAFF
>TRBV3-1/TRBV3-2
CASSHTTRTEGLENTDTQYF
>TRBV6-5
CASSRTGAEAFF
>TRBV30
CAWSAHLGIQHF
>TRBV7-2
CASSSDSRNTEAFF
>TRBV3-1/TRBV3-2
CASSQGLAGGAGTQYF
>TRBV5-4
CASSSKRGGFQGDNEQFF
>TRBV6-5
CASHSGTLLYF
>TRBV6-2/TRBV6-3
CASSYGHLNTEAFF
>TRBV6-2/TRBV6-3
CASSKWRGTGELFF
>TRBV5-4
CASSLGGTQDYEQYF